The clone carrying this TCR beta chain appeared many times. The source of the sample is a study of T cells in Graves' hyperthyroidism and ophthalmopathy. Researchers amplified the TCR beta CDR3 regions from RNA transcripts. First-round RT-PCR of the TCR CDR3 relied on the HTBI primer set. MiXCR, run by TCRdb on the multiplex PCR reads, gives a single entry per CDR3 protein. Here the sample spans 450,000 to 550,000 distinct CDR3 sequences, around 22% being singletons. The CDR3 consists of 13 residues. Trimming shortened V by 3 bases and J by 3 bases, and 8 bases separated the two germline ends. The sample taken for sequencing was blood. The V gene is TRBV12-3 or TRBV12-4, the J gene TRBJ1-1, with D unresolved. The sequence was obtained from a woman under 40 with Graves' ophthalmopathy. This chain's CDR3 is CASSLDLDTEAFF. As DNA, the CDR3 is TGTGCCAGCAGTTTGGATCTAGACACTGAAGCTTTCTTT.